This T cell receptor (beta chain) was obtained from a study of blood T cell repertoires in COVID-19. Across the whole study: Samples taken during acute and convalescent COVID-19 were collected in the United States, Italy and Spain. T cells, B-cell-depleted T cells, or PBMCs provided the cDNA or gDNA that served as material.

In the original processing: The assay estimated nucleated cells by amplifying reference gene primers. Assay: immunoSEQ multiplex PCR; the TCRdb copy retains only in-frame clones and omits some. D and trimming come from the DNA, and the V and J calls and clone size come from that table. The data hold 85,000 to 95,000 clones, with more than 75% observed a single time. The V and J ends lost 0 bases and 7 bases respectively, with 10 bases between them. Germline CDR1 and CDR2: MNHNS and SASEGT. The CDR3 loop spans 15 amino acids. The receptor was derived from a man in his 70s with acute or convalescent COVID-19. The chain links TRBV6-1 to TRBJ1-6, with a tentative D call TRBD1 (5 bases). The sequencing sample was made of peripheral blood. The CDR3 DNA is TGTGCCAGCAGTGAAGCGCCACAGGAGAATTCACCCCTCCACTTT. Translated, it gives CASSEAPQENSPLHF.